These 22 T cell receptor beta chains originate from one sample sequenced in a study of shared clonotypes between healthy human individuals. The repertoire was sequenced with immunoSEQ multiplex PCR; TCRdb's copy has only in-frame clones and lacks some. The repertoire holds over a million clones, with about 77% as singletons. Sequences were obtained from memory CD4+ T cells sorted from blood. Subset denoted: CD45RA-negative fraction. These receptors came from a man between 18 and 29 years old in good health.

A note on this clone: This sequence may be a read error, since a much larger clone differs from it by one base. This sample also contains other DNA sequences that code for the same CDR3. The CDR3 DNA reads TGTGCCAGCAGCCTCGACAGGAACACCGGGGAGCTGTTTTTT. Protein sequence: CASSLDRNTGELFF. This chain uses TRBV6-6 with TRBJ2-2; D perhaps matches TRBD1 (5 bases). Between the trimmed V and J ends, which lost 6 bases and 1 base, there was a span of 9 bases. The CDR3 loop spans 14 amino acids. Germline CDR1 reads MNHNY; CDR2 reads SVGAGI (reference sequence).

This chain connects TRBV2 to TRBJ2-1; tentatively, D is TRBD1 or TRBD2 (5 bases each). Trimming pared 5 bases from V and 7 bases from J, leaving 12 bases between. Per germline, CDR1 SNHLY and CDR2 FYNNEI. This CDR3 spans 13 amino acids. In DNA form, the CDR3 reads TGTGCCAGCAGTAGGGACCGGTGGAATGAGCAGTTCTTC. This translates into CASSRDRWNEQFF.

The sample holds a few counts of this clone. The chain recombines TRBV11-2 with TRBJ2-3, with 13 nucleotides matching TRBD2. The CDR3 is 16 amino acids. V trimming: 4 bases; J trimming: 8 bases; junction bases outside the gene matches: 9. Per the germline V gene, CDR1 is SGHAT and CDR2 is FQNNGV. CDR3 in DNA: TGTGCCAGCAGCTCTTTAGGACTAGCGGGAGTGAGTACGCAGTATTTT. It encodes CASSSLGLAGVSTQYF.

The genes are TRBV5-4 and TRBJ2-7, with D maybe TRBD2 (6 bases). The CDR3 is made up of 14 amino acids. V was cut by 3 bases and J by 0 bases, with 10 bases left in between. CDR1 and CDR2 from the germline V gene are SGHNT and YYREEE (reference sequence). The CDR3, as DNA: TGTGCCAGCAGCTGGGCGGGACGCTCCTACGAGCAGTACTTC. Amino acid sequence: CASSWAGRSYEQYF.

The chain employs TRBV19 and TRBJ1-6, with D uncertain. Trimming cost V 1 base and J 10 bases, with 14 bases left between them. Germline V gene data show CDR1 as LNHDA and CDR2 as SQIVND (reference sequence). This CDR3 is built from 15 residues. The CDR3 nucleotides are TGTGCCAGTAGTATAGGAGGTTTGGGTACCTCACCCCTCCACTTT. Translating gives CASSIGGLGTSPLHF.

This clone was observed once. The rearrangement links TRBV11-2 to TRBJ1-2; 7 bases map to TRBD1. CDR3 size: 18 residues. Trimming took 0 bases from V and 6 from J; bases not matched to a gene: 16. Germline CDR1 and CDR2: SGHAT and FQNNGV. The CDR3 region has the DNA TGTGCCAGCAGCTTAGATGTGGGCACTTGGCCAGGGGGAAATGGCTACACCTTC. It codes for CASSLDVGTWPGGNGYTF.

The chain is built from TRBV2 and TRBJ2-5; a weak D match, TRBD2 (5 bases). The DNA end lines up better with TRBJ2-7; the J call may be wrong. Germline V gene data show CDR1 as SNHLY and CDR2 as FYNNEI. The length of the CDR3 is 13 residues. The CDR3 nucleotides are TGTGCCAGCAGTCAGCGGCGAGCCTACGAGCAGTACTTC. This encodes CASSQRRAYEQYF.

This chain connects TRBV5-1 to TRBJ1-6, with D unresolved. The CDR3 extends over 15 amino acids. Germline V gene data show CDR1 as SGHRS and CDR2 as YFSETQ. V gave up 2 bases and J gave up 8 bases, with 14 bases separating them. DNA for the CDR3: TGCGCCAGCAGCTTATCAGGTTTGATGGATTCACCCCTCCACTTT. Translation gives CASSLSGLMDSPLHF.

Here the CDR3 reads CASSVPGNTIYF. CDR3 nucleotides: TGTGCCAGCAGTGTCCCAGGGAACACCATATATTTT. The chain is built from TRBV6-1 and TRBJ1-3; possibly TRBD1 for D (5 bases). Germline assignment: CDR1 MNHNS and CDR2 SASEGT. Trimming took 4 bases from V and 7 from J, leaving 8 bases between them. This CDR3 spans 12 amino acids.

As concerns this clone: This specimen includes other DNA sequences encoding the same CDR3. The chain joins TRBV5-1 to TRBJ2-3, with a tentative D call TRBD1 (7 bases). Trimming took 4 bases from V and 1 from J, leaving 13 bases between them. Looked up from germline, CDR1 is SGHRS and CDR2 is YFSETQ. This CDR3 spans 15 amino acids. The CDR3 here is CASSLSGQGTDTQYF. The DNA for the CDR3 is TGCGCCAGCAGCCTTAGCGGACAGGGCACAGATACGCAGTATTTT. Based on the CDR3 plus reference TRBV5-1 and TRBJ2-3, the full variable domain is KAGVTQTPRYLIKTRGQQVTLSCSPISGHRSVSWYQQTPGQGLQFLFEYFSETQRNKGNFPGRFSGRQFSNSRSEMNVSTLELGDSALYLCASSLSGQGTDTQYFGPGTRLTVL.

This clone was found many times. This chain uses TRBV5-1 with TRBJ1-2; no clear D gene. CDR1 SGHRS and CDR2 YFSETQ come from the germline V gene. This CDR3 region has 12 residues. V lost 4 bases and J 3 bases, leaving 7 bases between the germline ends. The chain's CDR3 is CASSASDYGYTF. The CDR3 region has the DNA TGCGCCAGCAGCGCTTCAGACTATGGCTACACCTTC.

The V call is TRBV11-2, the J call TRBJ2-3, with a tentative D call TRBD2 (6 bases). The V and J ends lost 3 bases and 4 bases respectively, with 11 bases between them. Looked up from germline, CDR1 is SGHAT and CDR2 is FQNNGV. This CDR3 is built from 14 residues. The CDR3 DNA reads as TGTGCCAGCAGCTTGTCCGGGAGAGCAGATACGCAGTATTTT. Protein: CASSLSGRADTQYF.

The chain couples TRBV5-8 to TRBJ2-5, with a tentative D call TRBD1 (6 bases). V dropped 4 bases and J dropped 1 base, with 11 bases sitting between them. Germline V gene lookup returns CDR1 SGHTS and CDR2 YDEGEE. The CDR3 spans 14 residues. Here the CDR3 reads CASSADRIQETQYF. CDR3 DNA sequence: TGTGCCAGCAGCGCCGACAGGATCCAAGAGACCCAGTACTTC.

The V gene is TRBV4-2, the J gene TRBJ2-5; 8 bases are a match to TRBD2. V lost 0 bases, J lost 5 bases, and 11 bases stayed unmatched. The CDR3 is 17 residues long. Germline V gene sequence: CDR1 LGHNA, CDR2 YNFKEQ. The DNA for the CDR3 is TGTGCCAGCAGCCAAGAGAGTTACCAGGGCGGGGGGGAGACCCAGTACTTC. Protein: CASSQESYQGGGETQYF.

The V call is TRBV5-5, the J call TRBJ2-3; D gene ambiguous. CDR3 length: 16 residues. CDR1 SGHKS and CDR2 YYEKEE come from the germline V gene (reference sequence). V was trimmed by 0 bases and J by 0 bases, leaving 11 bases between them. CDR3 loop: CASSLVQDLSTDTQYF. The CDR3 nucleotides are TGTGCCAGCAGCTTGGTCCAGGACCTCAGCACAGATACGCAGTATTTT.

This rearrangement joins TRBV7-2 to TRBJ2-2; the D gene is possibly TRBD2 (7 bases). This CDR3 is 16 amino acids long. The V gene lost 1 base and the J gene lost 7 bases, with 16 bases spanning the gap. Germline CDR1 reads SGHTA; CDR2 reads FQGNSA. CDR3 coding DNA: TGTGCCAGCAGCTTAGTAGGGGGAGGGCCGAGCGGGGAGCTGTTTTTT. Translation gives CASSLVGGGPSGELFF.

With regard to this clone: The same CDR3 can be traced to other DNA sequences in this sample. The chain couples TRBV9 to TRBJ1-6; D call uncertain. Germline V gives CDR1 SGDLS, CDR2 YYNGEE. The CDR3 runs to 13 residues. Trimming removed 2 bases from V and 7 bases from J, with 7 bases in between. The CDR3 DNA sequence: TGTGCCAGCAGCGTTGGCCCCAATTCACCCCTCCACTTT. This gives the protein CASSVGPNSPLHF.

This clone was counted a few times. The chain uses TRBV27 and TRBJ1-5; D gene uncertain. The CDR3 has 14 amino acids. Germline-derived CDR1 and CDR2 are MNHEY and SMNVEV (reference sequence). V lost 3 bases and J lost 1, with 7 bases in between. CDR3 region: CASSLSTSNQPQHF. CDR3 sequence (DNA): TGTGCCAGCAGTTTGTCTACGAGCAATCAGCCCCAGCATTTT.

This chain uses TRBV5-1 with TRBJ2-3, with TRBD2 identical over 9 bases. Germline V gene data show CDR1 as SGHRS and CDR2 as YFSETQ. The V and J ends lost 0 bases and 3 bases, in that order; junction bases with no gene match: 2. The CDR3 spans 15 residues. CDR3 DNA sequence: TGCGCCAGCAGCTTGGTAGCGGGGGAGACAGATACGCAGTATTTT. It codes for CASSLVAGETDTQYF.

This clone was observed many times. The V and J genes are TRBV28 and TRBJ1-5, with 9 nucleotides matching TRBD1. Germline assignment: CDR1 MDHEN and CDR2 SYDVKM. The CDR3 sequence is 13 residues long. The CDR3 DNA reads as TGTGGTGGACAGGGGACGAGCAATCAGCCCCAGCATTTT. It specifies CGGQGTSNQPQHF.

A few counts support this clone. V is TRBV5-1 and J is TRBJ2-5; 12 bases match TRBD1. V was clipped by 2 bases and J by 2 bases; unmatched bases: 10. The CDR3 covers 18 residues. From germline, CDR1 is SGHRS and CDR2 YFSETQ. The CDR3 region has the DNA TGCGCCAGCAGCTTCGCACCGGGACAGGGGGCCCAACAAGAGACCCAGTACTTC. This gives the protein CASSFAPGQGAQQETQYF. Full variable domain (remainder filled in from reference TRBV5-1 and TRBJ2-5): KAGVTQTPRYLIKTRGQQVTLSCSPISGHRSVSWYQQTPGQGLQFLFEYFSETQRNKGNFPGRFSGRQFSNSRSEMNVSTLELGDSALYLCASSFAPGQGAQQETQYFGPGTRLLVL.

The chain links TRBV30 to TRBJ1-3, with 7 bases matching TRBD1. The CDR3 has 14 residues. Germline CDR1 reads GTSNPN; CDR2 reads SVGIG (reference sequence). Germline trimming cut 3 bases from V and 0 bases from J; bases unmatched to any gene: 2. The CDR3, as DNA: TGTGCCTGGAGATGGACAGGCTCTGGAAACACCATATATTTT. This gives the protein CAWRWTGSGNTIYF.